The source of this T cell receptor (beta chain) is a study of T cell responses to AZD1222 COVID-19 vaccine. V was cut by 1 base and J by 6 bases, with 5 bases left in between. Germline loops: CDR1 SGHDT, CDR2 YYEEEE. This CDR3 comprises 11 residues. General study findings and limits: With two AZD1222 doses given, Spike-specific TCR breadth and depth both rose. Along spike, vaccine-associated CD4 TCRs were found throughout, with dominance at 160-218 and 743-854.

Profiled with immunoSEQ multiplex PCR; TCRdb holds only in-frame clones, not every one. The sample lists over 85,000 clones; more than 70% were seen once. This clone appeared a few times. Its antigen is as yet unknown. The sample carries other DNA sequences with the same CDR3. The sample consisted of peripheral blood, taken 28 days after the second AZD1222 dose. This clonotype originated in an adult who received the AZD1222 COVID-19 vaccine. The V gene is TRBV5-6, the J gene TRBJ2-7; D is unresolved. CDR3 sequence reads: CASSLMGEQYF. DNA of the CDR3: TGTGCCAGCAGCTTGATGGGCGAGCAGTACTTC.